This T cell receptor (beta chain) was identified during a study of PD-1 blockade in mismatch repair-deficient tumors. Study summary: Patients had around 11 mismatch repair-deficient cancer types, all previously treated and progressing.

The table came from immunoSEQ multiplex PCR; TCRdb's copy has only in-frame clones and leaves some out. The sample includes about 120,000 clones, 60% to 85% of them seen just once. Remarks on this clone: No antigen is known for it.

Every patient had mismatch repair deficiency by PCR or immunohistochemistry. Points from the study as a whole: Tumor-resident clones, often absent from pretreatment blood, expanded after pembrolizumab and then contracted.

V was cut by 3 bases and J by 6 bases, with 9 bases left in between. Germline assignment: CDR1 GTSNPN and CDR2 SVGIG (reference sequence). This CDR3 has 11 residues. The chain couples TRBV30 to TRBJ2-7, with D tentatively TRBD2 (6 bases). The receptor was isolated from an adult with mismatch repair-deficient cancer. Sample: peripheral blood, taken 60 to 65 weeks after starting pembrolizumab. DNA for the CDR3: TGTGCCTGGAGGGAGGGGTTCGAGCAGTACTTC. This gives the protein CAWREGFEQYF.